This is a list of T cell receptor beta chains from one sample in a study of PD-1 blockade in mismatch repair-deficient tumors. The protocol was immunoSEQ multiplex PCR, while the TCRdb copy is restricted to in-frame clones and leaves out a portion. Of 30,000 to 35,000 clones in the sample, 80% were seen once. Source: PBMCs, taken around 6 weeks after starting pembrolizumab. These receptors were obtained from an adult with mismatch repair-deficient cancer. Each CDR3 is given without its conserved first and last residue. The order of the fields is V gene, J gene, CDR3 protein.

v_gene: TRBV29-1; j_gene: TRBJ1-1; CDR3aa: SVVPDRVNTEAF
v_gene: TRBV7-3; j_gene: TRBJ1-2; CDR3aa: ASSSTGVYGYT
v_gene: TRBV7-2; j_gene: TRBJ2-7; CDR3aa: ASSLPGLAANYEQY
v_gene: TRBV7-9; j_gene: TRBJ2-1; CDR3aa: ASRLSGSSYNEQF
v_gene: TRBV29-1; j_gene: TRBJ2-1; CDR3aa: SVERTGQNEQF
v_gene: TRBV14; j_gene: TRBJ2-7; CDR3aa: ASSQAGGGYEQY
v_gene: TRBV9; j_gene: TRBJ1-2; CDR3aa: ASSRPRDSTNYGYT
v_gene: TRBV5-6; j_gene: TRBJ2-5; CDR3aa: ASSYRTSGRETQY
v_gene: TRBV19; j_gene: TRBJ2-7; CDR3aa: ASSIGFRDRGNYEQY
v_gene: TRBV6-1; j_gene: TRBJ2-3; CDR3aa: ASSQRDTRTDTQY
v_gene: TRBV6-1; j_gene: TRBJ1-1; CDR3aa: ASSNRVTEAF
v_gene: TRBV2; j_gene: TRBJ2-7; CDR3aa: ASSTGQWDEQY
v_gene: TRBV28; j_gene: TRBJ2-7; CDR3aa: ASSAGDTQLSSYEQY
v_gene: TRBV9; j_gene: TRBJ2-1; CDR3aa: ASSVEIGAGAYNEQF
v_gene: TRBV27; j_gene: TRBJ1-1; CDR3aa: ASRPRGFTEAF
v_gene: TRBV5-1; j_gene: TRBJ2-1; CDR3aa: ASSSPSGAYNEQF
v_gene: TRBV5-1; j_gene: TRBJ2-1; CDR3aa: ASSPIAGGSYNEQF
v_gene: TRBV2; j_gene: TRBJ2-7; CDR3aa: ASSDMDYLYYEQY
v_gene: TRBV25-1; j_gene: TRBJ1-2; CDR3aa: ASIRTGTRAGYT
v_gene: TRBV28; j_gene: TRBJ2-7; CDR3aa: ASNPPGQGASYEQY
v_gene: TRBV7-9; j_gene: TRBJ2-1; CDR3aa: ASSLTTSLTDEQF
v_gene: TRBV30; j_gene: TRBJ1-5; CDR3aa: AWSVPGGQGQPQH
v_gene: TRBV15; j_gene: TRBJ2-1; CDR3aa: ATSRDLTSGYNEQF
v_gene: TRBV28; j_gene: TRBJ2-1; CDR3aa: ASSLGVGRRSYNEQF
v_gene: TRBV5-4; j_gene: TRBJ1-4; CDR3aa: ASSLGHGDEKLF
v_gene: TRBV2; j_gene: TRBJ2-3; CDR3aa: ASTEGLAGVADTQY
v_gene: TRBV12-5; j_gene: TRBJ2-1; CDR3aa: ASGLRQYSYNEQF
v_gene: TRBV6-6; j_gene: TRBJ1-4; CDR3aa: ASSSTGGGIEKLF
v_gene: TRBV27; j_gene: TRBJ2-4; CDR3aa: ASSRSGNGRNIQY
v_gene: TRBV27; j_gene: TRBJ1-2; CDR3aa: ASSPSGTGNGYT
v_gene: TRBV28; j_gene: TRBJ1-3; CDR3aa: ASSPGGGNTIY
v_gene: TRBV2; j_gene: TRBJ1-1; CDR3aa: ASSWAGLNTEAF
v_gene: TRBV5-1; j_gene: TRBJ2-3; CDR3aa: ASSLSTDTQY
v_gene: TRBV6-5; j_gene: TRBJ1-2; CDR3aa: ASSFDRDYGYT
v_gene: TRBV5-4; j_gene: .; CDR3aa: ASSGSQTRSYEQY
v_gene: TRBV13; j_gene: TRBJ2-1; CDR3aa: ASSLFASPYNEQF
v_gene: TRBV7-6; j_gene: TRBJ2-3; CDR3aa: ASSRRSAGKTDTQY
v_gene: TRBV2; j_gene: TRBJ1-3; CDR3aa: ASGEWASGNTIY
v_gene: TRBV11-3; j_gene: TRBJ2-7; CDR3aa: ASSPRNSGDNYEQY
v_gene: TRBV2; j_gene: TRBJ2-3; CDR3aa: ASRGRGAVNTDTQY
v_gene: TRBV6-5; j_gene: TRBJ2-1; CDR3aa: ASSQGTSVYNEQF
v_gene: TRBV28; j_gene: TRBJ2-7; CDR3aa: ASSLAGGGEQY
v_gene: TRBV6-4; j_gene: TRBJ2-1; CDR3aa: ASSELAGGEYNEQF
v_gene: TRBV5-1; j_gene: TRBJ2-2; CDR3aa: ASSLPLAAHTGELF
v_gene: TRBV30; j_gene: TRBJ1-3; CDR3aa: AWSAQGRTIY
v_gene: TRBV5-1; j_gene: TRBJ2-7; CDR3aa: ASRAGPSSYEQY
v_gene: TRBV27; j_gene: TRBJ2-7; CDR3aa: ASSFAGAYEQY
v_gene: TRBV10-3; j_gene: TRBJ2-1; CDR3aa: AISEFSSGRGYNEQF
v_gene: TRBV7-2; j_gene: TRBJ2-3; CDR3aa: ASSANTDTQY
v_gene: TRBV7-3; j_gene: TRBJ2-2; CDR3aa: ASSPNAPGNTGELF
v_gene: TRBV5-4; j_gene: TRBJ2-7; CDR3aa: ASSSPGQGNSEQY
v_gene: TRBV14; j_gene: TRBJ2-1; CDR3aa: ASSQDRLAGVNEQF
v_gene: TRBV27; j_gene: TRBJ2-6; CDR3aa: ASSLDRGHSGANVLT
v_gene: TRBV18; j_gene: TRBJ2-1; CDR3aa: ASSPDSGAIINEQF
v_gene: TRBV20-1; j_gene: TRBJ2-7; CDR3aa: SAPGFNEQY
v_gene: TRBV28; j_gene: TRBJ2-1; CDR3aa: ASSPPLGRGNEQF
v_gene: TRBV30; j_gene: TRBJ2-7; CDR3aa: AWSHRDTYEQY
v_gene: TRBV19; j_gene: TRBJ2-7; CDR3aa: ASSIRPGEVPYEQY
v_gene: TRBV15; j_gene: TRBJ2-3; CDR3aa: ATSRFSGVGTDTQY
v_gene: TRBV2; j_gene: TRBJ2-3; CDR3aa: ASNGQEDTQY